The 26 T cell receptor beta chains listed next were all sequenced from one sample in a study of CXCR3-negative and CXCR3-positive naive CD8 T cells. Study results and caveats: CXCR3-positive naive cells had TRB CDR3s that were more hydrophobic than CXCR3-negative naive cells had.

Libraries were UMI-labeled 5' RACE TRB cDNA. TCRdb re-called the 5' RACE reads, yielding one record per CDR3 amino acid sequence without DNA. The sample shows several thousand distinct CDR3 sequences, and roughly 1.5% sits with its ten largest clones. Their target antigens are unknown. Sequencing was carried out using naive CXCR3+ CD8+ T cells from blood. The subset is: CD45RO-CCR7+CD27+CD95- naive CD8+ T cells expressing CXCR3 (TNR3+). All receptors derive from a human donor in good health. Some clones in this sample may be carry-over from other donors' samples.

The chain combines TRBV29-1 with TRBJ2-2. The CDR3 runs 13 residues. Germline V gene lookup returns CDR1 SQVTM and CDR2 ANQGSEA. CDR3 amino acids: CSVEDLVAGELFF.

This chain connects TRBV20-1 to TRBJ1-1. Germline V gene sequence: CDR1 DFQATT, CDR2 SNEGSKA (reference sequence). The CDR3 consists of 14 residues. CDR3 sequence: CSARDPGLSTEAFF.

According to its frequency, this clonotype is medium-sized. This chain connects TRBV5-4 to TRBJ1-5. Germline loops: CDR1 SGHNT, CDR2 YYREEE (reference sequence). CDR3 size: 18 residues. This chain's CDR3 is CASSFYPRMEGVNQPQHF.

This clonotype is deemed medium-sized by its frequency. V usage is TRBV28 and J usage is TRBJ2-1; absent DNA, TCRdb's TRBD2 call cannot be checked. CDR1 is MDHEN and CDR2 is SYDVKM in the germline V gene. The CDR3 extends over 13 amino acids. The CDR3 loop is CASRDYAYNEQFF.

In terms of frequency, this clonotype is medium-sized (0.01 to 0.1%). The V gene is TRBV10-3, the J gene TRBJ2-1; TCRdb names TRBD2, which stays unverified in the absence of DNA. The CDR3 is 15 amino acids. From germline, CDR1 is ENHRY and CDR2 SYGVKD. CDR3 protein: CAISDSLAHVNEQFF.

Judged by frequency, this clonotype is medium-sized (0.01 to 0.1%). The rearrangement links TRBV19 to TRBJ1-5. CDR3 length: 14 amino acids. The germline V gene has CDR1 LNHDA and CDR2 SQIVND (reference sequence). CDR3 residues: CASSIWGRDQPQHF.

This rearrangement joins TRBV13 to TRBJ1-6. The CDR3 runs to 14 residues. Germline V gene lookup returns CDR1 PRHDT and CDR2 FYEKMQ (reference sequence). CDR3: CASSFSVDNSPLHF.

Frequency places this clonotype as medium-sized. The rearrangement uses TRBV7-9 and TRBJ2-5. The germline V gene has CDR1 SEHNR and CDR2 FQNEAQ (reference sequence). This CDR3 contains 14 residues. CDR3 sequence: CASSLKDGWETQYF. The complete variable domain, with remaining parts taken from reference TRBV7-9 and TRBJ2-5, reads DTGVSQNPRHKITKRGQNVTFRCDPISEHNRLYWYRQTLGQGPEFLTYFQNEAQLEKSRLLSDRFSAERPKGSFSTLEIQRTEQGDSAMYLCASSLKDGWETQYFGPGTRLLVL.

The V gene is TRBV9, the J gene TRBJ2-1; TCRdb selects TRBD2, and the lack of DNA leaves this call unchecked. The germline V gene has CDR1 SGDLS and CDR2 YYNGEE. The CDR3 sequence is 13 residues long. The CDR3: CASSVGGQDEQFF.

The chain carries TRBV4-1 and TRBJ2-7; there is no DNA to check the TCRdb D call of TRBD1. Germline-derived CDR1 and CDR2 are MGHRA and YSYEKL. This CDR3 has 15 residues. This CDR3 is CAISQSGTGLYEQYF.

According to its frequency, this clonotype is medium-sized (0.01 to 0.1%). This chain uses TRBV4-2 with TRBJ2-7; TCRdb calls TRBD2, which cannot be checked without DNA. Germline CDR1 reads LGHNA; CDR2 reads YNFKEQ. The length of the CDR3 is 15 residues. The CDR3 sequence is CASSQGTSGIYEQYF.

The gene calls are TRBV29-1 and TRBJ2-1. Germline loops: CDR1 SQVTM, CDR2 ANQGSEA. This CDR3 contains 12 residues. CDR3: CSVELANNEQFF.

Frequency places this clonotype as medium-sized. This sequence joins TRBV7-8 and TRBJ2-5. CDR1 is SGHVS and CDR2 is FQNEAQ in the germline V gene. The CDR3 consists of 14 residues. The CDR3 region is CASSPMGRWETQYF.

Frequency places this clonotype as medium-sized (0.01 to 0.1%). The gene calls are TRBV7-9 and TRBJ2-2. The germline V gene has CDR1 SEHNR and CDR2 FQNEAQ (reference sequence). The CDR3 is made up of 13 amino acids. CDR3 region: CASSFIGTGELFF.

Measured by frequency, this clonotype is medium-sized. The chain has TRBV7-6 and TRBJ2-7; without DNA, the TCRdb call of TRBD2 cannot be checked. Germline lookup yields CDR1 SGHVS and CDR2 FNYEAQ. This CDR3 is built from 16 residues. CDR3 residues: CASSLGLAGLGSEQYF.

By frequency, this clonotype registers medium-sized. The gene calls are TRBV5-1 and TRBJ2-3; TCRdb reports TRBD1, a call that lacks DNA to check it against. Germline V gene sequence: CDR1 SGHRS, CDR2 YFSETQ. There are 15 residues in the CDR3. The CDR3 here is CASSLRGTPTDTQYF.

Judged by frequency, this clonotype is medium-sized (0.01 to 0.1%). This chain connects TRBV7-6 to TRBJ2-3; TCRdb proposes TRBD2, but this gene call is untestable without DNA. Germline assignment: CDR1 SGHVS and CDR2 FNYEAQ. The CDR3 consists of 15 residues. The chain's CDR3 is CASSLTGGPADTQYF.

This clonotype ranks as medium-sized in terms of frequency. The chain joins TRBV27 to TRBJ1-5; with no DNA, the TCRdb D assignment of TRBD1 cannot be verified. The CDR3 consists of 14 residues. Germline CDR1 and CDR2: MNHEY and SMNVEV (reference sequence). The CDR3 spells CASGRKGTGQPQHF.

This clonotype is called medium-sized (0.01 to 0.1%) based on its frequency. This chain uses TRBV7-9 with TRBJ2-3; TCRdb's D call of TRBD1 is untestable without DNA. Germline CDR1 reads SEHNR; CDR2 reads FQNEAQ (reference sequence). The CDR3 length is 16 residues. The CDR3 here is CASGRFEDRRVDTQYF.

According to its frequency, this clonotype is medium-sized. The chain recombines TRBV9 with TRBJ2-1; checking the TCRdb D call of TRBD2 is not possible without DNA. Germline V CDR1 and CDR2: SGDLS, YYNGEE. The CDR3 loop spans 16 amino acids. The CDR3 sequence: CASSVARLAVYNEQFF.

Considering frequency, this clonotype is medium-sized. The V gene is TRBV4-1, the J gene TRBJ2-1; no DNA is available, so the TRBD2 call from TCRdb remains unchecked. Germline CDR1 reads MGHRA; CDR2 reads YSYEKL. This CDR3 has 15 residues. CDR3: CASSQDGGLVNEQFF.

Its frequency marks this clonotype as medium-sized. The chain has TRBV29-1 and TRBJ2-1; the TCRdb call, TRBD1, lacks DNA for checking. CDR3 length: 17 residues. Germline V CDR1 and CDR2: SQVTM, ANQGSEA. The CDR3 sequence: CSVVGTGVSRSGNEQFF.

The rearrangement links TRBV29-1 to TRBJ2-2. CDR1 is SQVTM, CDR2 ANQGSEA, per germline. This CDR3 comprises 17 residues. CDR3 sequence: CSAAISFGETNTGELFF.

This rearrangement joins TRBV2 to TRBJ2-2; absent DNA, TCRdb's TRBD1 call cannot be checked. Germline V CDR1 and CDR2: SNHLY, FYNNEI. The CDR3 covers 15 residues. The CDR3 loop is CASSEVAGDDGELFF.

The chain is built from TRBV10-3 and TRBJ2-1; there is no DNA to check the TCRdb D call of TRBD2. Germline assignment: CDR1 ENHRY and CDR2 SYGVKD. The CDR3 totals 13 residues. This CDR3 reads CAIKEASGNEQFF.

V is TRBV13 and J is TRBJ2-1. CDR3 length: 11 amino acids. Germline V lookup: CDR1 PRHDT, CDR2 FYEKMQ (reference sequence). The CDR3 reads CAIASYNEQFF.